The 6 T cell receptor beta chains presented below share a single source sample, sequenced in a study of cytomegalovirus exposure and HLA in healthy donors. Produced via immunoSEQ multiplex PCR; TCRdb's table is partial and in-frame only. The profile covers 85,000 to 130,000 clones, with about 87% appearing a single time and about 1.8% taken by the ten largest. The sample taken for sequencing was PBMCs. These receptors originate from a woman younger than 35 in good health and CMV-seropositive.

V gene TRBV9 combines with J gene TRBJ1-4, with 8 nucleotides matching TRBD1. The CDR3 spans 15 residues. CDR1 and CDR2 (germline): SGDLS, YYNGEE. The J segment lost 6 bases and the V segment lost 3 bases, leaving 7 bases of the junction unmatched. Here the CDR3 DNA reads TGTGCCAGCAGCGGGCAGGGGGCTATCGATGAAAAACTGTTTTTT. Amino acids: CASSGQGAIDEKLFF.

This clone was picked up one time. V gene TRBV2 combines with J gene TRBJ2-3, with 10 positions matching TRBD1. Germline trimming cut 0 bases from V and 3 bases from J; bases unmatched to any gene: 6. Germline V CDR1 and CDR2: SNHLY, FYNNEI. The CDR3 is made up of 17 amino acids. This chain's CDR3 is CASSEAPPGQGTDTQYF. The DNA of the CDR3 is TGTGCCAGCAGTGAAGCGCCTCCGGGACAGGGGACAGATACGCAGTATTTT. Complete variable domain (other parts from reference TRBV2 and TRBJ2-3): EPEVTQTPSHQVTQMGQEVILRCVPISNHLYFYWYRQILGQKVEFLVSFYNNEISEKSEIFDDQFSVERPDGSNFTLKIRSTKLEDSAMYFCASSEAPPGQGTDTQYFGPGTRLTVL.

The table lists this clone with a count of one. The chain joins TRBV5-4 to TRBJ2-7, with 12 bases matching TRBD1. Germline V CDR1 and CDR2: SGHNT, YYREEE (reference sequence). The V gene end was trimmed by 4 bases and the J gene end by 4 bases; junction bases not matched to a gene: 3. This CDR3 is 14 amino acids long. The CDR3 is CASSQGQGAYEQYV. Here the CDR3 DNA reads TGTGCCAGCAGCCAGGGACAGGGGGCTTACGAGCAGTACGTC.

V usage is TRBV11-2 and J usage is TRBJ2-5; 8 bases line up with TRBD2. The CDR3 covers 12 residues. V trimming: 5 bases; J trimming: 5 bases; junction bases outside the gene matches: 1. CDR1 and CDR2 from the germline V gene are SGHAT and FQNNGV. In nucleotides, the CDR3 is TGTGCCAGCAGCCCTAGCGGGGAGACCCAGTACTTC. Translated: CASSPSGETQYF.

The V and J genes are TRBV7-2 and TRBJ2-5; D uncertain. The germline CDR1 and CDR2 sequences are SGHTA and FQGNSA. V lost 0 bases to trimming and J lost 1 base, with 9 bases between them. The length of the CDR3 is 15 residues. The CDR3 spells CASSLAHTAQETQYF. DNA for the CDR3: TGTGCCAGCAGCTTAGCCCATACAGCCCAAGAGACCCAGTACTTC. Using reference TRBV7-2 and TRBJ2-5 for the parts outside the CDR3, the full variable domain is GAGVSQSPSNKVTEKGKDVELRCDPISGHTALYWYRQSLGQGLEFLIYFQGNSAPDKSGLPSDRFSAERTGGSVSTLTIQRTQQEDSAVYLCASSLAHTAQETQYFGPGTRLLVL.

The rearrangement joins TRBV6-1 to TRBJ1-2, with 8 positions matching TRBD1. Losses at the gene ends were 11 bases for V and 8 bases for J; bases not matched to a gene: 10. This CDR3 region has 12 residues. Per germline, CDR1 MNHNS and CDR2 SASEGT. CDR3 in amino acids: CAASGRGLGYTF. In DNA, the CDR3 is TGTGCCGCGTCTGGCAGGGGGCTAGGCTACACCTTC.